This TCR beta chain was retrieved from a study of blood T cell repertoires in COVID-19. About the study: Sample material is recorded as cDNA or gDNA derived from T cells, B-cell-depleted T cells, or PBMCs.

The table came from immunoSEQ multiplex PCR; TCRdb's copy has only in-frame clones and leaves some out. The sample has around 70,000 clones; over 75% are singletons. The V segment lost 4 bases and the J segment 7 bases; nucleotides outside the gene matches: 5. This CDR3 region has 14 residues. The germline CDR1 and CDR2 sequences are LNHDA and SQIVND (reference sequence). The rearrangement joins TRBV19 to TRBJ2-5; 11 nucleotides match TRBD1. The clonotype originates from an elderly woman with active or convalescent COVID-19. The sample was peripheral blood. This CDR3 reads CASSTGTGGRTQYF. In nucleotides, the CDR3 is TGTGCCAGTAGTACGGGGACAGGGGGTAGGACCCAGTACTTC. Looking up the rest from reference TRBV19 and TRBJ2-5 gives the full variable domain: DGGITQSPKYLFRKEGQNVTLSCEQNLNHDAMYWYRQDPGQGLRLIYYSQIVNDFQKGDIAEGYSVSREKKESFPLTVTSAQKNPTAFYLCASSTGTGGRTQYFGPGTRLLVL.